This T cell receptor beta chain emerged from a study of technical replicates of blood from several donors. TCRdb's copy holds only in-frame clones and misses some; the assay was immunoSEQ multiplex PCR. Among 70,000 to 75,000 clones, just under 95% were seen once, and the ten largest hold under 0.3%. The germline CDR1 and CDR2 sequences are MNHEY and SVGAGI. With V trimmed by 8 bases and J by 4 bases, 5 bases remained unmatched. The CDR3 is made up of 14 amino acids. The J gene is TRBJ2-1, the V gene TRBV6-5; TRBD2 matches at 10 bases. The sequencing sample was made of T cells isolated from PBMCs. The receptor's source is a human donor in good health. CDR3 amino acids: CASQREGDYNEQFF. In nucleotides, the CDR3 is TGTGCCAGCCAGCGGGAGGGCGATTACAATGAGCAGTTCTTC.